This is a list of T cell receptor beta chains from one sample in a study of T cell repertoires in cytomegalovirus infection. From the reads, TCRdb called clonotypes with MiXCR, one entry per CDR3 protein. The data show hundreds of thousands of distinct CDR3 sequences, around 9.1% seen once. Sequencing used PBMCs. The receptors were gathered from a human donor in good health (CMV status not recorded). Some clones in this sample may be carry-over from other donors' samples. The CDR3 runs from the conserved cysteine through the conserved F or W. The D gene is left open where the match is weak. For some rows the clone size is stated as once, few or many, or as a class when expanded; others skip it.

clone_size | j_call | v_call | d_call | cdr3_nt | cdr3_aa
few | TRBJ1-2 | TRBV10-3 | . | TGTGCCATCAGTGAGCCTATGACGGGTGGCTACACCTTC | CAISEPMTGGYTF
few | TRBJ2-1 | TRBV14 | . | TGTGCCAGCAGCCAAGGTAGAGGGGGATTCCAAGCACAGTTCTTC | CASSQGRGGFQAQFF
many | TRBJ1-5 | TRBV28 | . | TGTGCCAGCAGTTTCGGTTTAGGGAATAGCAATCAGCCCCAGCATTTT | CASSFGLGNSNQPQHF
few | TRBJ1-1 | TRBV6-1 | . | TGTGCCAGCAGCCCAGAGGTCGGCACTGAAGCTTTCTTT | CASSPEVGTEAFF
few | TRBJ1-4 | TRBV20-1 | . | TGCAGTGCCAGGTCCCCGAATGGTGAAAAACTGTTTTTT | CSARSPNGEKLFF
many | TRBJ1-3 | TRBV7-2 | . | TGTGCCAGCAGCCCGACTGGGGGCTCTGGAAACACCATATATTTT | CASSPTGGSGNTIYF
many | TRBJ2-2 | TRBV24-1 | TRBD1 | TGTGCCACCAGTGACCATACAGGGGCGGCGAACACCGGGGAGCTGTTTTTT | CATSDHTGAANTGELFF
few | TRBJ2-3 | TRBV28 | . | TGTGCCAGCACACTCGGAGGGGGGGGTAATACGCAGTATTTT | CASTLGGGGNTQYF
many | TRBJ2-1 | TRBV14 | TRBD1 | TGCGCCAGCAGCCATCCGGGACAGGGGGCGTACAATGAGCAGTTCTTC | CASSHPGQGAYNEQFF
many | TRBJ2-3 | TRBV28 | TRBD2 | TGTGCCAGCAGTAGCCTGGTGCGGGGGGTAAAAGATACGCAGTATTTT | CASSSLVRGVKDTQYF
many | TRBJ1-5 | TRBV28 | . | TGTGCCAGCGGGGGGTCCGGGGCTATGGGCAATCAGCCCCAGCATTTT | CASGGSGAMGNQPQHF
many | TRBJ1-4 | TRBV29-1 | . | TGCAGCGCCGCTCAATCGACAGGCCTAAATGAAAAACTGTTTTTT | CSAAQSTGLNEKLFF
. | TRBJ2-7 | TRBV3-1 | . | TGTGCCAGCAGCCCCTACTTTGGACAGCTGGGTGGCGAGCAGTACTTC | CASSPYFGQLGGEQYF
. | TRBJ2-7 | TRBV28 | . | TGTGCCAGCAGTTTAGAAACCTCTCAACTCGAGCAGTACTTC | CASSLETSQLEQYF
many | TRBJ1-1 | TRBV9 | . | TGTGCCAGCAGCGTAGGACAGTCCACTGAAGCTTTCTTT | CASSVGQSTEAFF
. | TRBJ1-6 | TRBV6-5 | TRBD1 | TGTGCCAGCAGTTACCTCCGGGACAGCAATTCACCCCTCCACTTT | CASSYLRDSNSPLHF
many | TRBJ2-1 | TRBV24-1 | . | TGTGCCACCAGTGATTCGTCAGTTAACAATGAGCAGTTCTTC | CATSDSSVNNEQFF
many | TRBJ1-1 | TRBV7-9 | . | TGTGCCAGCACCTCAGGGAGGGACACTGAAGCTTTCTTT | CASTSGRDTEAFF
few | TRBJ2-1 | TRBV3-1 | TRBD2 | TGTGCCAGCAGCCAAGATAGCGGGGGAAAGTTCTTC | CASSQDSGGKFF
many | TRBJ2-2 | TRBV7-9 | TRBD1 | TGTGCCAGCAGTTCGATTACAGGGGGGAACACCGGGGAGCTGTTTTTT | CASSSITGGNTGELFF
many | TRBJ2-5 | TRBV2 | . | TGTGCCAGCAACCCGACGGAGTACCAAGAGACCCAGTACTTC | CASNPTEYQETQYF
many | TRBJ2-1 | TRBV11-2 | . | TGTGCCAGCAGTATTGCCGTCCGGACAAGCTCCTACAATGAGCAGTTCTTC | CASSIAVRTSSYNEQFF
. | TRBJ2-3 | TRBV29-1 | TRBD2 | TGCAGCGTTGCCTCCGGGACTAGCGGGGGGGCGAGGGCAGATACGCAGTATTTT | CSVASGTSGGARADTQYF
many | TRBJ1-3 | TRBV19 | . | TGTGCCAGTAGTAAACTATTTCAGACTGGAAACACCATATATTTT | CASSKLFQTGNTIYF
many | TRBJ2-2 | TRBV11-3 | . | TGTGCCAGCAGCGCAAACAGGGGAGGGCCCACCGGGGAGCTGTTTTTT | CASSANRGGPTGELFF
many | TRBJ2-1 | TRBV5-6 | TRBD2 | TGTGCCAGCAGCTTGAGACTAGCGGGGGACAATGAGCAGTTCTTC | CASSLRLAGDNEQFF